The clone carrying this T cell receptor beta chain was counted between two and nine times. Its specificity is not known. The data are from a study of cytomegalovirus exposure and HLA in healthy donors. Study-wide results and caveats: TCR beta V- and J-gene trimming, according to a later analysis, was linked to a missense DCLRE1C variant.

Both 60 Vbeta primers and 13 Jbeta primers went into the PCR. Original processing methods: Later, 65 million to 85 million unique TCR beta chains were counted in an analysis, and approximately 9.9 million of them were shared. Profiling relied on immunoSEQ multiplex PCR, and the TCRdb table lists in-frame clones only, not all of them. D and trimming were read from the DNA, whereas the V and J calls and clone size are those reported in that table. Here the sample spans approximately 170,000 clones, 60% to 85% being singletons. Trimming took 2 bases from V and 1 from J; bases not matched to a gene: 2. There are 14 residues in the CDR3. Germline loops: CDR1 SGHTA, CDR2 FQGNSA.

Input material: PBMCs. This rearrangement joins TRBV7-2 to TRBJ2-7; TRBD2 matches at 7 bases. The receptor's source is a woman aged 40 to 50 in good health and CMV-seropositive. In DNA, the CDR3 is TGTGCCAGCAGCTTAAGGGACTATTCCTACGAGCAGTACTTC. It translates to CASSLRDYSYEQYF.